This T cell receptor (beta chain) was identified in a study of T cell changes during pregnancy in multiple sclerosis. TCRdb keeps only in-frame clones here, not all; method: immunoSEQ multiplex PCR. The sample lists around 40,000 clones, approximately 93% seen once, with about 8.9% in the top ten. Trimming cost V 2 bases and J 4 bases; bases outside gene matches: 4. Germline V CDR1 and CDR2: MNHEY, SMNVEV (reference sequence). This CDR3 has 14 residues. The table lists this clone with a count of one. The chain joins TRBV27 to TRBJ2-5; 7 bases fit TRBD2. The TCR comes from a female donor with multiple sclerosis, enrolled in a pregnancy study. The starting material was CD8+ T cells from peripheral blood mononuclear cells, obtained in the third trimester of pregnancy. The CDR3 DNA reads TGTGCCAGCAGTTTAATTCCGGGGGGAGAGACCCAGTACTTC. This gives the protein CASSLIPGGETQYF.